A selection of T cell receptor beta chains follows, all from one sample in a study of blood T cells in healthy people across ages. TCRdb reprocessed the 5' RACE reads with MiXCR, giving one entry per CDR3 protein. The table lists roughly 1,500,000 distinct CDR3 sequences, 42% of them singletons, with under 8% in the top ten. Sequenced sample: blood. Receptors originate from a young woman in good health. Both conserved end residues are part of each CDR3. Each record gives: J gene, D gene, clone size, V gene, CDR3 protein, CDR3 DNA. The D gene is left open where the match is weak. Some rows mark clone size as missing; the rest say once, few, many or name a class of expanded clone.

>TRBJ2-7|TRBD1|.|TRBV7-2
CASNSGQGRGYEQYF
TGTGCCAGCAACTCCGGACAGGGGAGGGGCTACGAGCAGTACTTC
>TRBJ2-7|TRBD1|.|TRBV5-1
CASSWDSSNGQQYF
TGCGCCAGCAGCTGGGACAGCTCGAACGGCCAGCAGTACTTC
>TRBJ2-7|TRBD1|.|TRBV6-2/TRBV6-3
CASTSPPRGHYEQYF
TGTGCCAGCACCTCCCCGCCCAGGGGGCACTACGAGCAGTACTTC
>TRBJ2-7|.|.|TRBV27
CAGSVRQASYEQYF
TGTGCCGGCAGTGTTCGACAGGCTTCCTACGAGCAGTACTTC
>TRBJ1-1|TRBD1|.|TRBV10-1
CASSGTGAEVAFF
TGCGCCAGCTCCGGGACAGGGGCCGAAGTGGCTTTCTTT
>TRBJ2-7|.|.|TRBV30
CAWSVSALGEQYF
TGTGCCTGGAGTGTATCGGCTCTTGGTGAGCAGTACTTC
>TRBJ2-1|TRBD2|.|TRBV5-1
CASSLLGGTSGVGEQFF
TGCGCCAGCAGCCTCTTAGGGGGGACTAGCGGCGTTGGTGAGCAGTTCTTC
>TRBJ2-7|TRBD1|.|TRBV20-1
CSANHGTDFGEQYF
TGCAGTGCTAACCATGGGACAGACTTTGGCGAGCAGTACTTC
>TRBJ2-7|.|.|TRBV29-1
CSGALPNGEQYF
TGCAGCGGGGCCCTTCCTAACGGCGAGCAGTACTTC
>TRBJ2-1|.|.|TRBV4-1
CASSQDHSGPGNEQFF
TGCGCCAGCAGCCAAGATCACAGCGGTCCTGGGAATGAGCAGTTCTTC
>TRBJ1-1|TRBD1|.|TRBV5-6
CASSSRQGGSTEAFF
TGTGCCAGCAGCTCCCGACAGGGAGGAAGTACTGAAGCTTTCTTT
>TRBJ2-3|TRBD1|.|TRBV6-1
CASSEQDRVPTTDTQYF
TGTGCCAGCAGTGAGCAGGACAGGGTCCCCACCACAGATACGCAGTATTTT
>TRBJ2-3|.|few|TRBV4-1
CASSQEFYKYSRGALGSDTQYF
TGCGCCAGCAGCCAAGAGTTCTATAAATATAGCCGGGGGGCCCTAGGGAGTGATACGCAGTATTTT